A single sample is the source of the 9 T cell receptor beta chains below, sequenced in a study of T cell repertoires in cytomegalovirus infection. TCRdb itself ran the reads through MiXCR, one entry per CDR3 protein. The sample carries about 900,000 distinct CDR3 sequences, roughly 30% recorded once. These receptors have no known antigen. The starting material was cultured CD8+ T cells from PBMCs, obtained from culture after CMV antigen stimulation. These receptors all stem from a human donor in good health (CMV status not recorded). Some clones in this sample may be carry-over from other donors' samples.

The chain joins TRBV12-3 or TRBV12-4 to TRBJ1-1, with a weak D call TRBD1 (5 bases). There are 12 residues in the CDR3. Trimming pared 6 bases from V and 5 bases from J, leaving 10 bases between. The CDR3, as DNA: TGTGCCAGCAGACCAGGGTGGACTGAAGCTTTCTTT. Translating gives CASRPGWTEAFF.

The CDR3 region has the DNA TGTGCCACCGGGACGGGGAATCAGCCCCAGCATTTT. It codes for CATGTGNQPQHF. The chain employs TRBV6-1 and TRBJ1-5; D may be TRBD1 (5 bases). CDR3 length equals 12 residues. Germline assignment: CDR1 MNHNS and CDR2 SASEGT. The V gene lost 10 bases and the J gene lost 4 bases, with 11 bases spanning the gap.

Written as DNA, the CDR3 is TGTGCCAGCAGCCCCACTAGCGGGGGGTGGGCCTACGAGCAGTACTTC. Amino acid sequence: CASSPTSGGWAYEQYF. The V call is TRBV7-9, the J call TRBJ2-7; 12 bases line up with TRBD2. The CDR3 has 16 amino acids. Germline CDR1 is SEHNR and CDR2 is FQNEAQ (reference sequence). Trimming cost V 5 bases and J 2 bases; bases outside gene matches: 7.

This chain connects TRBV11-2 to TRBJ2-5; 8 positions agree with TRBD2. In germline, CDR1 is SGHAT, CDR2 FQNNGV. Trimming at V came to 6 bases and at J to 1 base, leaving 16 bases not matched to a gene. The CDR3 covers 18 residues. CDR3 sequence (DNA): TGTGCCAGCAGAAAGGGTGAAATAGCGGGGCCTATCCAAGAGACCCAGTACTTC. This sequence encodes CASRKGEIAGPIQETQYF. The full variable domain, with the rest looked up from reference TRBV11-2 and TRBJ2-5, is EAGVAQSPRYKIIEKRQSVAFWCNPISGHATLYWYQQILGQGPKLLIQFQNNGVVDDSQLPKDRFSAERLKGVDSTLKIQPAKLEDSAVYLCASRKGEIAGPIQETQYFGPGTRLLVL.

This clonotype was seen a few times. The rearrangement joins TRBV19 to TRBJ2-7; TRBD1 aligns across 7 bases. With 9 bases clipped from V and 0 bases from J, the junction kept 2 bases outside the gene matches. Germline CDR1 is LNHDA and CDR2 is SQIVND (reference sequence). CDR3 length: 12 residues. CDR3 in amino acids: CASHRGSYEQYV. The DNA for the CDR3 is TGTGCCAGCCACAGGGGCTCCTACGAGCAGTACGTC.

This clonotype was detected many times. In nucleotides, the CDR3 is TGTGCCAGCAGCCCGCCCGGCACCGGGGAGCTGTTTTTT. It codes for CASSPPGTGELFF. V and J are TRBV7-9 and TRBJ2-2; no clear D. CDR3 length: 13 residues. Germline V gives CDR1 SEHNR, CDR2 FQNEAQ (reference sequence). V was clipped by 5 bases and J by 4 bases, with 8 bases between them.

This clonotype was recorded a few times. This chain links TRBV18 with TRBJ2-5, with TRBD1 matching over 7 bases. The length of the CDR3 is 15 residues. J gave up 2 bases and V 5 bases, and 8 bases lay outside the gene matches. The V gene's germline CDR1 is KGHSH and CDR2 LQKENI. The DNA of the CDR3 is TGTGCCAGCTCATTGCCGGGACAGCTGCAAGAGACCCAGTACTTC. It codes for CASSLPGQLQETQYF. Full variable domain (outside the CDR3, taken from reference TRBV18 and TRBJ2-5): NAGVMQNPRHLVRRRGQEARLRCSPMKGHSHVYWYRQLPEEGLKFMVYLQKENIIDESGMPKERFSAEFPKEGPSILRIQQVVRGDSAAYFCASSLPGQLQETQYFGPGTRLLVL.

The genes are TRBV27 and TRBJ2-5, with D unclear. The CDR3 totals 12 residues. The V gene lost 7 bases and the J gene lost 3 bases, with 9 bases spanning the gap. Germline V gene data show CDR1 as MNHEY and CDR2 as SMNVEV (reference sequence). The CDR3 reads CASTDTKETQYF. In DNA, the CDR3 is TGTGCCAGCACAGATACCAAAGAGACCCAGTACTTC.

Many counts were recorded for this clonotype. The CDR3 protein is CASSLAAGTSRRYNEQFF. The DNA for the CDR3 is TGTGCCAGCAGCTTAGCGGCTGGGACTAGCAGACGGTACAATGAGCAGTTCTTC. The V and J genes are TRBV7-8 and TRBJ2-1, with 9 positions matching TRBD2. This CDR3 has 18 amino acids. CDR1 is SGHVS, CDR2 FQNEAQ, per germline. After removal of 0 bases from V and 4 bases from J, the junction contained 10 bases not matched to a gene.